These 9 T cell receptor beta chains share one sample of origin, sequenced in a study of blood T cells in healthy people across ages. A second PCR of roughly 6 to 12 cycles used a sample-barcoded 5' primer and a J-beta primer mix. TCRdb recomputed calls from the 5' RACE reads with MiXCR, one row per CDR3 protein. Among 780,000 or so distinct CDR3 sequences listed, around 25% were seen once. These data were also filed under a second study, of T cells of mothers and their children.

What was sequenced was blood. Receptor source: a boy between 10 and 17 years old in good health.

The V call is TRBV7-2, the J call TRBJ1-6, with 9 nucleotides matching TRBD1. The CDR3 consists of 14 residues. Germline values: CDR1 SGHTA, CDR2 FQGNSA. The V gene end was trimmed by 6 bases and the J gene end by 10 bases; junction bases not matched to a gene: 7. CDR3 DNA: TGTGCCAGCAGACTTACAGGGGGCAACTCACCCCTCCACTTT. It translates to CASRLTGGNSPLHF.

There are many counts of this clonotype. The chain joins TRBV28 to TRBJ1-4, with D hard to call. The CDR3 is 15 residues long. The germline CDR1 and CDR2 sequences are MDHEN and SYDVKM. The germline V and J ends were trimmed by 3 bases and 0 bases, with 8 bases remaining between them. CDR3 in amino acids: CASSFSGATNEKLFF. CDR3 DNA sequence: TGTGCCAGCAGTTTCTCGGGAGCAACTAATGAAAAACTGTTTTTT.

The gene calls are TRBV29-1 and TRBJ2-5, with 11 bases matching TRBD2. The CDR3 extends over 14 amino acids. After removal of 8 bases from V and 2 bases from J, the junction contained 7 bases not matched to a gene. Germline V CDR1 and CDR2: SQVTM, ANQGSEA. This CDR3 is CSIGLAGKQETQYF. CDR3 DNA: TGCAGCATAGGACTAGCGGGTAAACAAGAGACCCAGTACTTC.

The chain is built from TRBV27 and TRBJ2-5; 9 bases are a match to TRBD2. The CDR3 is 15 residues long. V trimming: 4 bases; J trimming: 1 base; junction bases outside the gene matches: 4. Germline CDR1 is MNHEY and CDR2 is SMNVEV (reference sequence). As DNA, the CDR3 is TGTGCCAGCAGTTGGGGCGGGGGGGCCCAAGAGACCCAGTACTTC. Residues: CASSWGGGAQETQYF.

V gene TRBV29-1 combines with J gene TRBJ1-2; D is uncertain. This CDR3 comprises 13 residues. V gave up 5 bases and J gave up 0 bases, with 10 bases separating them. Germline CDR1 SQVTM, CDR2 ANQGSEA. The chain's CDR3 is CSVQETANYGYTF. In nucleotides, the CDR3 is TGCAGCGTTCAGGAAACAGCTAACTATGGCTACACCTTC.

The chain carries TRBV28 and TRBJ2-5; 14 nucleotides match TRBD2. Germline trimming cut 5 bases from V and 2 bases from J; bases unmatched to any gene: 10. Germline values: CDR1 MDHEN, CDR2 SYDVKM. The CDR3 consists of 18 residues. CDR3 DNA sequence: TGTGCCAGCAGTCCCAGCCGACTAGCGGGAGGGCTTCAAGAGACCCAGTACTTC. As protein: CASSPSRLAGGLQETQYF. The variable domain in full, completed from reference TRBV28 and TRBJ2-5, reads DVKVTQSSRYLVKRTGEKVFLECVQDMDHENMFWYRQDPGLGLRLIYFSYDVKMKEKGDIPEGYSVSREKKERFSLILESASTNQTSMYLCASSPSRLAGGLQETQYFGPGTRLLVL.

The chain couples TRBV28 to TRBJ1-5; perhaps TRBD1 as D (6 bases). The CDR3 contains 13 residues. Germline V lookup: CDR1 MDHEN, CDR2 SYDVKM. Between the trimmed V and J ends, which lost 5 bases and 7 bases, there was a span of 12 bases. The CDR3 nucleotides read TGTGCCAGCAGTGGAGGGGGTATCCAGCCCCAGCATTTT. This gives the protein CASSGGGIQPQHF.

J is TRBJ2-1 and V is TRBV11-2; 10 bases are a match to TRBD2. Looked up from germline, CDR1 is SGHAT and CDR2 is FQNNGV. V lost 1 base to trimming and J lost 4 bases; unmatched junction nucleotides: 7. This CDR3 spans 17 amino acids. The CDR3 loop reads CASSLGLAGEQYNEQFF. CDR3 DNA: TGTGCCAGCAGCTTAGGGCTAGCGGGAGAACAATACAATGAGCAGTTCTTC.

This clonotype occurred a few times. A read error may be the cause here, since a much bigger clone is one base away. The rearrangement joins TRBV28 to TRBJ2-3; 9 bases match TRBD2. This CDR3 comprises 15 residues. After removal of 8 bases from V and 4 bases from J, the junction contained 10 bases not matched to a gene. The germline V gene encodes CDR1 MDHEN and CDR2 SYDVKM. In DNA, the CDR3 is TGTGCCAGCGGCCATGGCGGGAGGGAAGCAGATACGCAGTATTTT. Protein product: CASGHGGREADTQYF.